This passage covers 27 T cell receptor beta chains from one sample sequenced in a study of blood T cell repertoires in COVID-19. The method was immunoSEQ multiplex PCR; TCRdb's version includes in-frame clones alone and lacks a portion of them. The table includes about 140,000 clones, less than 85% detected once. Sequenced: peripheral blood. The source of these receptors is a woman of 80 years or more in a cohort sampled during active or convalescent COVID-19.

This clone was recorded a few times. This chain connects TRBV11-2 to TRBJ2-3; 8 nucleotides match TRBD2. V lost 1 base to trimming and J lost 4 bases; unmatched junction nucleotides: 4. The CDR3 covers 15 residues. The germline CDR1 and CDR2 sequences are SGHAT and FQNNGV. The CDR3 bases are TGTGCCAGCAGCTTAGTTCGGGGGGGTTCAGATACGCAGTATTTT. It encodes CASSLVRGGSDTQYF.

The rearrangement uses TRBV7-7 and TRBJ2-5; 7 bases are a match to TRBD1. The V gene end was trimmed by 4 bases and the J gene end by 4 bases; junction bases not matched to a gene: 3. The germline gives CDR1 SSHAT, CDR2 FNYEAQ (reference sequence). The CDR3 sequence is 13 residues long. In nucleotides, the CDR3 is TGTGCCAGCAGCTCAGACAGGGTAGAGACCCAGTACTTC. Protein sequence: CASSSDRVETQYF.

V usage is TRBV7-3 and J usage is TRBJ1-1; unclear D gene. Trimming left V 4 bases short and J 1 base short, with 7 bases between. The CDR3 is 13 amino acids. CDR1 is SGHTA and CDR2 is FQGTGA in the germline V gene. The CDR3: CASSYSTNTEAFF. As DNA, the CDR3 is TGTGCCAGCAGCTACAGTACGAACACTGAAGCTTTCTTT.

This chain links TRBV28 with TRBJ1-1; tentatively, D is TRBD1 (5 bases). This CDR3 spans 14 amino acids. Between the trimmed V and J ends, which lost 6 bases and 5 bases, there was a span of 16 bases. In germline, CDR1 is MDHEN, CDR2 SYDVKM. The CDR3 DNA follows: TGTGCCAGCAGACGATCAGGGTGGCGGACTGAAGCTTTCTTT. Translated: CASRRSGWRTEAFF.

This chain connects TRBV10-3 to TRBJ2-5, with 12 bases identical to TRBD2. J lost 4 bases, V lost 3 bases, and 9 bases had no gene match. The CDR3 sequence is 17 residues long. Germline assignment: CDR1 ENHRY and CDR2 SYGVKD. The DNA of the CDR3 is TGTGCCATCAGTGACTCTAGCGGGGGGGCCATACGAGAGACCCAGTACTTC. Translation: CAISDSSGGAIRETQYF.

The chain carries TRBV7-9 and TRBJ2-7; 9 bases map to TRBD1. The V gene's germline CDR1 is SEHNR and CDR2 FQNEAQ (reference sequence). V shed 4 bases, J shed 4 bases, and the junction held 8 bases outside the gene matches. CDR3 size: 15 residues. The CDR3 here is CASSWDREVRYEQYF. CDR3 DNA sequence: TGTGCCAGCAGCTGGGACAGGGAGGTTCGGTACGAGCAGTACTTC. Full variable domain (rest looked up from reference TRBV7-9 and TRBJ2-7): DTGVSQNPRHKITKRGQNVTFRCDPISEHNRLYWYRQTLGQGPEFLTYFQNEAQLEKSRLLSDRFSAERPKGSFSTLEIQRTEQGDSAMYLCASSWDREVRYEQYFGPGTRLTVT.

CDR3 bases: TGTGCCAGTAGTGCCCAAGCGGGGGCGCCGGGGGAGGCCCAAGAGACCCAGTACTTC. Translated: CASSAQAGAPGEAQETQYF. V and J are TRBV19 and TRBJ2-5; 8 bases agree with TRBD2. There are 19 residues in the CDR3. J was trimmed by 1 base and V by 5 bases; bases with no gene match: 18. CDR1 is LNHDA and CDR2 is SQIVND in the germline V gene (reference sequence).

The J gene is TRBJ1-2, the V gene TRBV29-1; 9 nucleotides align to TRBD1. Germline V lookup: CDR1 SQVTM, CDR2 ANQGSEA. V lost 0 bases and J lost 5; bases outside the gene matches: 7. The length of the CDR3 is 15 residues. The CDR3 reads CSVEDVTGTGYGYTF. In nucleotides, the CDR3 is TGCAGCGTTGAAGATGTAACCGGGACAGGGTATGGCTACACCTTC.

The rearrangement uses TRBV6-5 and TRBJ1-5; D is unclear. V lost 6 bases and J 2 bases, leaving 14 bases between the germline ends. The V gene's germline CDR1 is MNHEY and CDR2 SVGAGI. CDR3 size: 15 residues. CDR3 residues: CASRGVAAGNQPQHF. CDR3 coding DNA: TGTGCCAGCAGGGGAGTAGCGGCGGGCAATCAGCCCCAGCATTTT.

The chain links TRBV7-9 to TRBJ2-3, with 8 positions matching TRBD2. The CDR3 covers 15 residues. Germline V gene lookup returns CDR1 SEHNR and CDR2 FQNEAQ (reference sequence). V trimming: 5 bases; J trimming: 3 bases; junction bases outside the gene matches: 7. The CDR3 DNA sequence: TGTGCCAGCAGCCCCGGCGGGGGGAGGACAGATACGCAGTATTTT. Its translation: CASSPGGGRTDTQYF.

This rearrangement joins TRBV2 to TRBJ1-1; D gene ambiguous. The germline V and J ends were trimmed by 3 bases and 0 bases, with 2 bases remaining between them. This CDR3 contains 12 residues. Germline V gene lookup returns CDR1 SNHLY and CDR2 FYNNEI. The CDR3: CASSDLNTEAFF. For the CDR3, the DNA is TGTGCCAGCAGTGACTTGAACACTGAAGCTTTCTTT.

This clone was observed a handful of times. The chain combines TRBV4-2 with TRBJ2-2; 11 bases are a match to TRBD2. CDR3 length: 19 amino acids. Trimming at V came to 3 bases and at J to 0 bases, leaving 9 bases not matched to a gene. From germline, CDR1 is LGHNA and CDR2 YNFKEQ. The DNA of the CDR3 is TGTGCCAGCAGCCACTACAGGGGACTAGCGGCCGCGAACACCGGGGAGCTGTTTTTT. As protein: CASSHYRGLAAANTGELFF.

This rearrangement joins TRBV3-1 (or the pseudogene TRBV3-2) to TRBJ1-2; D gene ambiguous. There are 14 residues in the CDR3. V shed 5 bases and J shed 3 bases, with 13 bases lying between them. Germline V gene lookup returns CDR1 LGHDT and CDR2 YNNKEL (reference sequence). The chain's CDR3 is CASSEGGIHYGYTF. CDR3 in DNA: TGTGCCAGCAGCGAAGGAGGGATCCACTATGGCTACACCTTC.

This sequence joins TRBV7-9 and TRBJ1-1, with TRBD1 matching 9 bases. Germline CDR1 and CDR2: SEHNR and FQNEAQ (reference sequence). Trimming at V came to 0 bases and at J to 9 bases, leaving 8 bases not matched to a gene. This CDR3 is built from 15 residues. As DNA, the CDR3 is TGTGCCAGCAGCTTAGCGCTAGGGACAGGGAGCAAAGCTTTCTTT. Translating it yields CASSLALGTGSKAFF.

This clone was found once. The junction does not match germline at one end; this may be a read error. The V call is TRBV5-1, the J call TRBJ1-1; TRBD1 is a possible D gene (6 bases). This CDR3 comprises 11 residues. CDR1 is SGHRS, CDR2 YFSETQ, per germline. The CDR3 sequence is CASRQGTEAFF. The CDR3 DNA reads as TGCGCTAGCAGGCAGGGGACTGAAGCTTTCTTT.

This clone was found a few times. V is TRBV29-1 and J is TRBJ1-1, with a weak D call TRBD1 (5 bases). The CDR3 has 14 residues. The ends were cut back, 5 bases at V and 4 bases at J, with 17 bases in the middle. Germline loops: CDR1 SQVTM, CDR2 ANQGSEA. The CDR3 DNA sequence: TGCAGCGTTCTCTTTTCCGTAAGGGGCACTGAAGCTTTCTTT. Its protein product is CSVLFSVRGTEAFF.

This clone was seen only once. The genes are TRBV11-3 and TRBJ2-5, with D perhaps TRBD1 (6 bases). The germline CDR1 and CDR2 sequences are SGHNT and YENEEA. This CDR3 region has 11 residues. Trimming removed 6 bases from V and 5 bases from J, with 7 bases in between. This CDR3 reads CASSRGETQYF. The CDR3 DNA follows: TGTGCCAGCAGTAGGGGGGAGACCCAGTACTTC.

This chain connects TRBV3-1 (or the pseudogene TRBV3-2) to TRBJ2-5; 8 bases agree with TRBD2. The CDR3 is 15 residues long. Per the germline V gene, CDR1 is LGHDT and CDR2 is YNNKEL (reference sequence). The V gene end was trimmed by 1 base and the J gene end by 5 bases; junction bases not matched to a gene: 6. The chain's CDR3 is CASSQVRGGRETQYF. DNA of the CDR3: TGTGCCAGCAGCCAAGTTCGCGGGGGGCGGGAGACCCAGTACTTC.

The rearrangement joins TRBV28 to TRBJ2-5, with D possibly being TRBD2 (7 bases). The CDR3 runs 14 residues. Germline-derived CDR1 and CDR2 are MDHEN and SYDVKM. V gave up 5 bases and J gave up 1 base, with 11 bases separating them. This CDR3 reads CASSAGAAQETQYF. In DNA, the CDR3 is TGTGCCAGCAGTGCGGGGGCGGCCCAAGAGACCCAGTACTTC. The whole variable domain, filled in from reference TRBV28 and TRBJ2-5, reads DVKVTQSSRYLVKRTGEKVFLECVQDMDHENMFWYRQDPGLGLRLIYFSYDVKMKEKGDIPEGYSVSREKKERFSLILESASTNQTSMYLCASSAGAAQETQYFGPGTRLLVL.

This clone was detected once. This sequence joins TRBV5-4 and TRBJ2-2; TRBD2 aligns across 7 bases. The trim removed 3 bases at V and 0 bases at J, leaving 5 bases unmatched. CDR3 length equals 16 residues. In germline, CDR1 is SGHNT, CDR2 YYREEE (reference sequence). The CDR3 reads CASSWGGGSNTGELFF. The CDR3 nucleotides are TGTGCCAGCAGCTGGGGCGGGGGTTCGAACACCGGGGAGCTGTTTTTT.

J is TRBJ1-6 and V is TRBV27; D gene uncertain. There are 14 residues in the CDR3. The germline V gene has CDR1 MNHEY and CDR2 SMNVEV (reference sequence). Trimming pared 5 bases from V and 5 bases from J, leaving 10 bases between. DNA of the CDR3: TGTGCCAGCAGTCCGCGGGTTGATAATTCACCCCTCCACTTT. The encoded protein is CASSPRVDNSPLHF.

The CDR3 loop is CASRPGLRGYTF. The CDR3 coding sequence is TGTGCCAGCAGACCAGGTTTGCGTGGCTACACCTTC. The chain employs TRBV5-5 and TRBJ1-2; D remains ambiguous. The germline gives CDR1 SGHKS, CDR2 YYEKEE (reference sequence). Trimming left V 5 bases short and J 7 bases short, with 12 bases between. The length of the CDR3 is 12 residues.

The sample holds a few counts of this clone. This chain links TRBV24-1 with TRBJ1-5; D remains unclear. This CDR3 region has 14 residues. Trimming pared 3 bases from V and 1 base from J, leaving 6 bases between. CDR1 is KGHDR, CDR2 SFDVKD, per germline. The CDR3 protein is CATSDPGSNQPQHF. DNA of the CDR3: TGTGCCACCAGTGATCCGGGGAGCAATCAGCCCCAGCATTTT.

The gene calls are TRBV15 and TRBJ2-4; tentatively, D is TRBD1 (6 bases). Germline CDR1 is LNHNV and CDR2 is YYDKDF (reference sequence). The V end was cut by 3 bases, the J end by 16 bases, with 19 bases between. This CDR3 has 13 amino acids. In nucleotides, the CDR3 is TGTGCCACCAGCAGGGGAGTGGGGGACACCTCATACTTC. Protein sequence: CATSRGVGDTSYF.

The chain carries TRBV5-1 and TRBJ1-4, with 9 bases matching TRBD1. Germline V lookup: CDR1 SGHRS, CDR2 YFSETQ. The CDR3 extends over 15 amino acids. V dropped 1 base and J dropped 7; count of bases not matched to a gene: 5. The CDR3 protein is CASSLTGGLGEKLFF. CDR3 in DNA: TGCGCCAGCAGCTTGACAGGGGGCCTCGGTGAAAAACTGTTTTTT.

The gene calls are TRBV30 and TRBJ2-3; TRBD2 agrees at 13 bases. The CDR3 sequence is 15 residues long. Germline-derived CDR1 and CDR2 are GTSNPN and SVGIG (reference sequence). Unmatched junction bases numbered 3, after V lost 2 bases and J lost 4 bases. DNA for the CDR3: TGTGCCTGGAGTTCCGGACTAGCGGGGGCAGATACGCAGTATTTT. Translated, it gives CAWSSGLAGADTQYF.

Only one count was recorded for this clone. For the CDR3, the DNA is TGTGCCAGCAGCTTCGACAGAACCTACGAGCAGTACGTC. Residues: CASSFDRTYEQYV. This sequence joins TRBV7-2 and TRBJ2-7; a weak D match, TRBD1 (5 bases). Between the trimmed V and J ends, which lost 3 bases and 2 bases, there was a span of 8 bases. This CDR3 has 13 amino acids. CDR1 and CDR2 (germline): SGHTA, FQGNSA.